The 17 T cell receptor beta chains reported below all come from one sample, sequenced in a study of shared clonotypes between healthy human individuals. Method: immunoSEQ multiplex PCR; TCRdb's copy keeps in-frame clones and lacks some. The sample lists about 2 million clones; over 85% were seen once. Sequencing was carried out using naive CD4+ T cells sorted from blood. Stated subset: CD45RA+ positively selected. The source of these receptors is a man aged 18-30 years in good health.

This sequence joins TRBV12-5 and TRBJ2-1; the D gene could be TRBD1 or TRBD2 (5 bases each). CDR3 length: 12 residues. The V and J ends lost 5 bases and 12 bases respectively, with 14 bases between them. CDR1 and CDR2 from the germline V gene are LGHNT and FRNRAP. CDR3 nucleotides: TGTGCTAGTGGTGAGATTGGTGGGGGGCAGTTCTTC. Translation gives CASGEIGGGQFF.

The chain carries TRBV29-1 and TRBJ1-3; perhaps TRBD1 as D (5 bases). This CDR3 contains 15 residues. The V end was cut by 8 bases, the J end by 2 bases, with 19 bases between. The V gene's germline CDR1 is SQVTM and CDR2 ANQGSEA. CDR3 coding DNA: TGCAGCCCCCCGGGACGGGAAGGGACTGGAAACACCATATATTTT. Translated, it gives CSPPGREGTGNTIYF.

The CDR3 loop is CASSGRDSGNTGELFF. The CDR3 nucleotides read TGCGCCAGCAGCGGCAGGGACTCTGGGAACACCGGGGAGCTGTTTTTT. This sequence joins TRBV5-1 and TRBJ2-2; possibly TRBD2 for D (6 bases). Germline V gene data show CDR1 as SGHRS and CDR2 as YFSETQ. Trimming removed 4 bases from V and 1 base from J, with 14 bases in between. The CDR3 totals 16 residues.

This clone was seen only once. This CDR3 reads CASSLNRDSPLHF. CDR3 coding DNA: TGTGCCAGCAGCTTGAACAGGGACTCACCCCTCCACTTT. This sequence joins TRBV5-6 and TRBJ1-6; maybe TRBD1 (6 bases). CDR3 length: 13 residues. The ends were cut back, 1 base at V and 10 bases at J, with 9 bases in the middle. Germline V gives CDR1 SGHDT, CDR2 YYEEEE. Using reference TRBV5-6 and TRBJ1-6 for the parts outside the CDR3, the full variable domain is DAGVTQSPTHLIKTRGQQVTLRCSPKSGHDTVSWYQQALGQGPQFIFQYYEEEERQRGNFPDRFSGHQFPNYSSELNVNALLLGDSALYLCASSLNRDSPLHFGNGTRLTVT.

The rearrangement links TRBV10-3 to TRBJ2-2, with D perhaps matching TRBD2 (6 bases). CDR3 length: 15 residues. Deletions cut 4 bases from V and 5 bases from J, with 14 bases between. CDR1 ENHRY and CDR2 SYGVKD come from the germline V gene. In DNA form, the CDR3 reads TGTGCCATCAGTGTCGCGGGGTTACTGACCGGGGAGCTGTTTTTT. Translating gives CAISVAGLLTGELFF.

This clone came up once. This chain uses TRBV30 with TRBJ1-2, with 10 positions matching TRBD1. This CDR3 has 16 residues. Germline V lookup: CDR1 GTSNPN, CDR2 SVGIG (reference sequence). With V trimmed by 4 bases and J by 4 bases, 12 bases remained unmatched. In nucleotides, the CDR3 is TGTGCCTGGACCTTTAAAGGGGACAGGGGTGGCTATGGCTACACCTTC. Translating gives CAWTFKGDRGGYGYTF.

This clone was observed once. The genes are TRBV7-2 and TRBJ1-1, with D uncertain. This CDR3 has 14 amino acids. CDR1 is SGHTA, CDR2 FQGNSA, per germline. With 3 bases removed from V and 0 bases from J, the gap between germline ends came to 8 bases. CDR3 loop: CASSFASMNTEAFF. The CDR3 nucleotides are TGTGCCAGCAGCTTCGCATCCATGAACACTGAAGCTTTCTTT.

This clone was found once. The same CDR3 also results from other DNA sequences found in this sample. The CDR3: CASRPGQGVYEQYF. CDR3 bases: TGTGCCAGCAGACCGGGACAGGGGGTGTACGAGCAGTACTTC. The gene calls are TRBV28 and TRBJ2-7, with 11 bases identical to TRBD1. The CDR3 length is 14 residues. The junction had 5 bases not matched to a gene; V was cut back by 6 bases and J by 4 bases. Germline values: CDR1 MDHEN, CDR2 SYDVKM.

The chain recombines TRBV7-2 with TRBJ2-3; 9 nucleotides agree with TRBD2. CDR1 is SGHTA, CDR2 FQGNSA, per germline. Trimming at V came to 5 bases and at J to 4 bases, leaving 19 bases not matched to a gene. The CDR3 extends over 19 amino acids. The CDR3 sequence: CASSPSGPYSGRSPDTQYF. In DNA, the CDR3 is TGTGCCAGCAGCCCTAGCGGGCCTTATAGCGGGAGATCCCCAGATACGCAGTATTTT.

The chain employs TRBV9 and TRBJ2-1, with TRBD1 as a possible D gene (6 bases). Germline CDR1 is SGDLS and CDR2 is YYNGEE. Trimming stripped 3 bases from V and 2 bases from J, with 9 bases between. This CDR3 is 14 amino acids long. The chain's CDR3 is CASSADRTYNEQFF. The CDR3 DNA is TGTGCCAGCAGCGCCGACAGGACCTACAATGAGCAGTTCTTC.

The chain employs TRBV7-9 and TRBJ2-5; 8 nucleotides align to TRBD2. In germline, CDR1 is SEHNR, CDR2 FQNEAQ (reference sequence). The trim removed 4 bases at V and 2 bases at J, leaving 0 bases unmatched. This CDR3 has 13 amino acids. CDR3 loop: CASSSSGQETQYF. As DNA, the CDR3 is TGTGCCAGCAGCTCTAGCGGGCAAGAGACCCAGTACTTC. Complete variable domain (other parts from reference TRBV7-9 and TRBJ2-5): DTGVSQNPRHKITKRGQNVTFRCDPISEHNRLYWYRQTLGQGPEFLTYFQNEAQLEKSRLLSDRFSAERPKGSFSTLEIQRTEQGDSAMYLCASSSSGQETQYFGPGTRLLVL.

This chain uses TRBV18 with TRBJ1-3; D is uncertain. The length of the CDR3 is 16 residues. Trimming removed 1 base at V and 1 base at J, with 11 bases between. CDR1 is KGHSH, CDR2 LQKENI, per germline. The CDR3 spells CASSPLLDLSGNTIYF. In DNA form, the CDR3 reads TGTGCCAGCTCACCACTTCTTGACTTATCTGGAAACACCATATATTTT.

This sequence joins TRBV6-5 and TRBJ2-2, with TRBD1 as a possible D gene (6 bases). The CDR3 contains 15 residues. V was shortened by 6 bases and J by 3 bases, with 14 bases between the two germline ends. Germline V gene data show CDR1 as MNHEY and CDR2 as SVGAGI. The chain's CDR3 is CASSLGQLDTGELFF. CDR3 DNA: TGTGCCAGCAGCCTGGGACAATTAGACACCGGGGAGCTGTTTTTT.

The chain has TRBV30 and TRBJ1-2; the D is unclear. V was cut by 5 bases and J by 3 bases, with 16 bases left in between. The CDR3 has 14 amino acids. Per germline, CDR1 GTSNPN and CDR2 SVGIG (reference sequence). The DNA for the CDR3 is TGTGCCTGGGGCAAGAAGGGTATCGACTATGGCTACACCTTC. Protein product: CAWGKKGIDYGYTF.

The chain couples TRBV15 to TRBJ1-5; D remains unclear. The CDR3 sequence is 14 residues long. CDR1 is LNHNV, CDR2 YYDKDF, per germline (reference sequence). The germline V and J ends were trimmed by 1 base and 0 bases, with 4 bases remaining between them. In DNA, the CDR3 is TGTGCCACCAGCAGAGGGGATAGCAATCAGCCCCAGCATTTT. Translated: CATSRGDSNQPQHF. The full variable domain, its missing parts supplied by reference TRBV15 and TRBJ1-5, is DAMVIQNPRYQVTQFGKPVTLSCSQTLNHNVMYWYQQKSSQAPKLLFHYYDKDFNNEADTPDNFQSRRPNTSFCFLDIRSPGLGDTAMYLCATSRGDSNQPQHFGDGTRLSIL.

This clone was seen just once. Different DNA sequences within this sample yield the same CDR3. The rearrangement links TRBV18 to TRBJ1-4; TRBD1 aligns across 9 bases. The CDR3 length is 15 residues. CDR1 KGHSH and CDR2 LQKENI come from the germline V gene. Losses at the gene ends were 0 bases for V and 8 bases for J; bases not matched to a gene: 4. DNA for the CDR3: TGTGCCAGCTCACCACCCGGACAGGGGCCCGAAAAACTGTTTTTT. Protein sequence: CASSPPGQGPEKLFF.

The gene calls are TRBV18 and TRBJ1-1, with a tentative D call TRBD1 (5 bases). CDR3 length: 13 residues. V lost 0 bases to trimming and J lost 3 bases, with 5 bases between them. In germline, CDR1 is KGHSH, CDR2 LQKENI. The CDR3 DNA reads TGTGCCAGCTCACCACCGACAGACACTGAAGCTTTCTTT. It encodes CASSPPTDTEAFF.